This TCR beta chain was captured by sequencing in a study of CD8 T cells in Susac syndrome. Study-level results: The study admitted that it had a relatively small number of individuals in its TCR sequencing and HLA analysis.

V was clipped by 1 base and J by 8 bases; unmatched bases: 11. This CDR3 has 17 residues. Germline values: CDR1 LGHNA, CDR2 YNFKEQ. Random-hexamer reverse transcription was applied to about 0.5 to 1 ug RNA. Each CDR3 protein gets one entry after TCRdb re-called the immunoSEQ multiplex PCR reads with MiXCR. The table lists under 200,000 distinct CDR3 sequences, approximately 94% of them singletons. On this clonotype: Its target is not known.

The sample taken for sequencing was CD4+ T cells from PBMCs. This TCR was sampled from a human donor with Susac syndrome. The V and J genes are TRBV4-2 and TRBJ1-6; 7 bases agree with TRBD1. CDR3 nucleotide sequence: TGTGCCAGCAGCCAAGTTTTAGGGACAGCCGGGGATTCACCCCTCCACTTT. It is translated as CASSQVLGTAGDSPLHF.